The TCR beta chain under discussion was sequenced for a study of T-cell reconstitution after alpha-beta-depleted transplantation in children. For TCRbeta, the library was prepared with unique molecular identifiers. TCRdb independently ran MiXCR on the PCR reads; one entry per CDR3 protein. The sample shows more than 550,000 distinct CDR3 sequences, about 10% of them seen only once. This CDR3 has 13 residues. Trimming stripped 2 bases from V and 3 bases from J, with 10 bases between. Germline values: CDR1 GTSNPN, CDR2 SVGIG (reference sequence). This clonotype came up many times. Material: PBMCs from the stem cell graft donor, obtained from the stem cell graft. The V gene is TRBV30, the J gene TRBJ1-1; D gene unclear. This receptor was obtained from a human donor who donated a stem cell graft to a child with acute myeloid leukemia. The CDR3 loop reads CAWSSGYDTEAFF. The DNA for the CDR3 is TGTGCCTGGAGTTCGGGTTATGACACTGAAGCTTTCTTT.